One and the same sample provided the 21 T cell receptor beta chains below, sequenced in a study of Graves' ophthalmopathy and Graves' hyperthyroidism. Transcripts of RNA were the source for amplifying TCR beta CDR3 regions. Amplification began with first-round RT-PCR using HTBI primers, then second-round multiplex PCR was performed. TCRdb used MiXCR to reprocess the multiplex PCR reads, holding one entry per CDR3 protein. The sample includes approximately 330,000 distinct CDR3 sequences, 15% to 20% of them seen just once. Specimen: peripheral blood. The source is an adult man with Graves' ophthalmopathy.

The table lists this clonotype with many counts. The rearrangement uses TRBV29-1 and TRBJ1-1; weak D call: TRBD1 (5 bases). V gave up 8 bases and J gave up 0 bases, with 16 bases separating them. Germline V gene sequence: CDR1 SQVTM, CDR2 ANQGSEA. The CDR3 has 14 residues. The CDR3 nucleotides are TGCAGCTTCACTGGGGCGGCTGTGAACACTGAAGCTTTCTTT. Protein: CSFTGAAVNTEAFF.

This clonotype was seen only a few times. The V and J genes are TRBV7-2 and TRBJ1-1, with D tentatively TRBD1 (6 bases). CDR3 length: 12 amino acids. The V and J ends lost 2 bases and 8 bases respectively, with 9 bases between them. Germline loops: CDR1 SGHTA, CDR2 FQGNSA. CDR3 residues: CASSLTRGEAFF. CDR3 DNA sequence: TGTGCCAGCAGCTTAACAAGGGGGGAAGCTTTCTTT.

This clonotype was detected only once. This chain joins TRBV6-1 and TRBJ1-2; no reliable D call. Germline V gene sequence: CDR1 MNHNS, CDR2 SASEGT. The V end was cut by 11 bases, the J end by 7 bases, with 26 bases between. CDR3 size: 15 residues. The CDR3 nucleotides read TGTGCCGGCACCCTCTCAGTTCCGGGCTTAAGTGGCTACACCTTC. Amino acids: CAGTLSVPGLSGYTF.

This clonotype was detected many times. This rearrangement joins TRBV5-1 to TRBJ1-6, with 8 bases that match TRBD1. Germline V gene data show CDR1 as SGHRS and CDR2 as YFSETQ. Trimming at V came to 3 bases and at J to 9 bases, leaving 11 bases not matched to a gene. The CDR3 runs 16 residues. The CDR3 is CASSSVTTGAGSPLHF. CDR3 nucleotides: TGCGCCAGCAGCTCCGTCACGACAGGGGCTGGTTCACCCCTCCACTTT. Using reference TRBV5-1 and TRBJ1-6 for the parts outside the CDR3, the full variable domain is KAGVTQTPRYLIKTRGQQVTLSCSPISGHRSVSWYQQTPGQGLQFLFEYFSETQRNKGNFPGRFSGRQFSNSRSEMNVSTLELGDSALYLCASSSVTTGAGSPLHFGNGTRLTVT.

In its sample, this clonotype was seen many times. This sequence joins TRBV12-3 or TRBV12-4 and TRBJ1-2; D gene uncertain. The V gene lost 7 bases and the J gene lost 5 bases, with 17 bases spanning the gap. The CDR3 is made up of 14 amino acids. The CDR3 coding sequence is TGTGCCAGCACCCCGGGTCGTTTAAAATATGGCTACACCTTC. It translates to CASTPGRLKYGYTF.

The J gene is TRBJ1-5, the V gene TRBV6-1, with 9 bases identical to TRBD1. From germline, CDR1 is MNHNS and CDR2 SASEGT. Trimming removed 6 bases from V and 1 base from J; junction bases left unmatched: 4. The CDR3 consists of 15 residues. This chain's CDR3 is CASRGTGNSNQPQHF. The CDR3 DNA reads as TGTGCCAGCAGAGGGACAGGGAACAGCAATCAGCCCCAGCATTTT.

This clonotype was counted ten times or more. The rearrangement uses TRBV19 and TRBJ1-1; D might be TRBD1 (5 bases). V dropped 3 bases and J dropped 4 bases, with 12 bases sitting between them. Germline V gene data show CDR1 as LNHDA and CDR2 as SQIVND (reference sequence). The CDR3 runs to 14 residues. The chain's CDR3 is CASSMQGSGTEAFF. The CDR3 DNA sequence: TGTGCCAGTAGTATGCAGGGATCGGGCACTGAAGCTTTCTTT.

V gene TRBV11-2 combines with J gene TRBJ2-7; tentatively, D is TRBD1 or TRBD2 (5 bases each). With 5 bases removed from V and 0 bases from J, the gap between germline ends came to 11 bases. From germline, CDR1 is SGHAT and CDR2 FQNNGV. The CDR3 sequence is 14 residues long. The CDR3 sequence: CASSHWDGSYEQYF. The DNA of the CDR3 is TGTGCCAGCAGCCACTGGGACGGCTCCTACGAGCAGTACTTC.

This clonotype has at least ten counts. V gene TRBV24-1 combines with J gene TRBJ1-2, with 7 bases identical to TRBD1. Unmatched junction bases numbered 2, after V lost 4 bases and J lost 4 bases. Germline V gene data show CDR1 as KGHDR and CDR2 as SFDVKD. The CDR3 length is 13 residues. In nucleotides, the CDR3 is TGTGCCACCAGTGACTGGGACAGCTATGGCTACACCTTC. Amino acid sequence: CATSDWDSYGYTF.

This clonotype was detected many times. V and J are TRBV12-3 or TRBV12-4 and TRBJ1-2; no reliable D call. Trimming took 6 bases from V and 10 from J, leaving 18 bases between them. The CDR3 is made up of 13 amino acids. CDR3 DNA sequence: TGTGCCAGCAGATTTCCGGTTCAGGCGGCCTACACCTTC. Translated, it gives CASRFPVQAAYTF.

With respect to this clonotype: This may be a read error: a much more frequent sequence differs by one nucleotide. CDR3 nucleotide sequence: TGTGCCAGCAATCATCAAGCCCCGATGTATAGCAATCAGCCCCAGCATTTT. Its protein is CASNHQAPMYSNQPQHF. The chain is built from TRBV7-8 and TRBJ1-5; D uncertain. V lost 7 bases, J lost 0 bases, and 19 bases lay in between. Per the germline V gene, CDR1 is SGHVS and CDR2 is FQNEAQ. The CDR3 runs to 17 residues.

This clonotype occurred many times. J is TRBJ2-5 and V is TRBV29-1; a possible D gene is TRBD2 (5 bases). The CDR3 is 17 amino acids. V lost 0 bases and J 5 bases, leaving 22 bases between the germline ends. Per germline, CDR1 SQVTM and CDR2 ANQGSEA. CDR3 DNA: TGCAGCGTTGAAGAATCTTCTGGGTGGGAGTTGGAGGAGACCCAGTACTTC. Translation gives CSVEESSGWELEETQYF.

Ten or more counts support this clonotype. This chain uses TRBV15 with TRBJ2-2; 13 bases fit TRBD2. The junction had 12 bases not matched to a gene; V was cut back by 7 bases and J by 4 bases. The CDR3 has 18 amino acids. Germline values: CDR1 LNHNV, CDR2 YYDKDF (reference sequence). The CDR3 region has the DNA TGTGCCACCAATACCGGACTAGCGGGAGTCCATGGCACCGGGGAGCTGTTTTTT. It codes for CATNTGLAGVHGTGELFF.

The J gene is TRBJ2-7, the V gene TRBV7-8; D perhaps matches TRBD2 (6 bases). CDR3 length equals 16 residues. V lost 5 bases to trimming and J lost 2 bases, with 19 bases between them. Germline loops: CDR1 SGHVS, CDR2 FQNEAQ. CDR3 bases: TGTGCCAGCAGCACGTATTTTATCGGGGGTACCTACGAGCAGTACTTC. Its translation: CASSTYFIGGTYEQYF.

This clonotype was seen ten or more times. CDR3 DNA sequence: TGTGCCAGCAGTAAACTAGGGGGCTCCATATACGAGCAGTACTTC. This sequence encodes CASSKLGGSIYEQYF. The chain carries TRBV6-1 and TRBJ2-7, with 7 bases matching TRBD1. Germline V CDR1 and CDR2: MNHNS, SASEGT. The ends lost 5 bases at V and 4 bases at J; junction bases unmatched: 11. The CDR3 consists of 15 residues.

The chain couples TRBV5-1 to TRBJ2-5; tentatively, D is TRBD1 (5 bases). The CDR3 spans 14 residues. CDR1 SGHRS and CDR2 YFSETQ come from the germline V gene. Trimming took 3 bases from V and 5 from J, leaving 14 bases between them. The CDR3 coding sequence is TGCGCCAGCAGCTGGGGCAGTGAGAGGGAGACCCAGTACTTC. Its protein product is CASSWGSERETQYF.

This clonotype has at least ten counts. The chain combines TRBV5-4 with TRBJ2-5; D is unresolved. The CDR3 sequence is 14 residues long. Trimming cost V 0 bases and J 3 bases, with 9 bases left between them. Germline lookup yields CDR1 SGHNT and CDR2 YYREEE (reference sequence). CDR3 in amino acids: CASSLEPREETQYF. In nucleotides, the CDR3 is TGTGCCAGCAGCTTGGAGCCACGGGAAGAGACCCAGTACTTC.

Many counts were recorded for this clonotype. A much more abundant neighbour one base away suggests this may be a read error. This rearrangement joins TRBV12-3 or TRBV12-4 to TRBJ2-7, with D perhaps TRBD1 (6 bases). The CDR3 sequence is 16 residues long. CDR3 sequence reads: CAGSSGQIQFSYEQYF. In DNA, the CDR3 is TGTGCCGGCAGTTCCGGACAGATCCAGTTTTCCTACGAGCAGTACTTC.

Many counts were recorded for this clonotype. The CDR3 here is CASSFRQGLETQYF. Written as DNA, the CDR3 is TGTGCCAGCAGTTTTCGTCAGGGTTTGGAGACCCAGTACTTC. This rearrangement joins TRBV12-3 or TRBV12-4 to TRBJ2-5, with D perhaps matching TRBD1 (5 bases). V was shortened by 3 bases and J by 5 bases, with 13 bases between the two germline ends. CDR3 length equals 14 residues.

This clonotype came up many times. The chain joins TRBV12-3 or TRBV12-4 to TRBJ2-5; D not resolved. The V and J ends lost 4 bases and 0 bases respectively, with 6 bases between them. CDR3 length: 13 residues. CDR3 protein: CASSSRYQETQYF. The CDR3 nucleotides read TGTGCCAGCAGTTCCCGTTACCAAGAGACCCAGTACTTC.

This clonotype was counted at least ten times. V and J are TRBV7-2 and TRBJ2-7; perhaps TRBD2 as D (5 bases). The V end lost 1 base, the J end lost 6 bases, and 13 bases lay between the germline ends. Germline V gene sequence: CDR1 SGHTA, CDR2 FQGNSA. This CDR3 is built from 14 residues. For the CDR3, the DNA is TGTGCCAGCAGCTTAGGGGGTGGACTCGCCGAGCAGTACTTC. Translation: CASSLGGGLAEQYF.